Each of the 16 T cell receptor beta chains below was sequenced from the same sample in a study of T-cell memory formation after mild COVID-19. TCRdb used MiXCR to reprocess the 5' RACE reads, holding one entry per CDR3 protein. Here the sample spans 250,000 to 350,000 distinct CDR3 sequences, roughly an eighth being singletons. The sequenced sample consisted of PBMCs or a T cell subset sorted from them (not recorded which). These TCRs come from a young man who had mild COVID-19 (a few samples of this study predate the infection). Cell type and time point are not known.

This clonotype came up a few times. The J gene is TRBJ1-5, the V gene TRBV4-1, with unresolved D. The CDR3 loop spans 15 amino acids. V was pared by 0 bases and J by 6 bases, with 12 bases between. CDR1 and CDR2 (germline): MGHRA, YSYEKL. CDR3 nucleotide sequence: TGCGCCAGCAGCCAAGATCTGGTTAGTCGTCAGCCCCAGCATTTT. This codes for CASSQDLVSRQPQHF.

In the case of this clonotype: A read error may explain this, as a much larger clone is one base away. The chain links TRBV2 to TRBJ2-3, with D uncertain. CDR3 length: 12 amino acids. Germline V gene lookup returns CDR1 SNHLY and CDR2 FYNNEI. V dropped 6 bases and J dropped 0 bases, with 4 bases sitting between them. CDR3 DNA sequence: TGTGCCAGCAGAATTAGCACAGATACGCAGTATTTT. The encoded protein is CASRISTDTQYF. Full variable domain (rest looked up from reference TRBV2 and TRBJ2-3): EPEVTQTPSHQVTQMGQEVILRCVPISNHLYFYWYRQILGQKVEFLVSFYNNEISEKSEIFDDQFSVERPDGSNFTLKIRSTKLEDSAMYFCASRISTDTQYFGPGTRLTVL.

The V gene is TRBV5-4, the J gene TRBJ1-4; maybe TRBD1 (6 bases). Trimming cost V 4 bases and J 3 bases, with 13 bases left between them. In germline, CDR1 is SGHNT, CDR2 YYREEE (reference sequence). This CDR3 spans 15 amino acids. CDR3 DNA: TGTGCCAGCAGCGACCAGGGGAGGGCTAATGAAAAACTGTTTTTT. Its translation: CASSDQGRANEKLFF.

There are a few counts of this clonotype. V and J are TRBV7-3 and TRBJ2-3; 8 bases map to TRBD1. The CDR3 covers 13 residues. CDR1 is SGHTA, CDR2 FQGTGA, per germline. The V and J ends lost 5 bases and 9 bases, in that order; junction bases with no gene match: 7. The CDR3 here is CASSGIDRGTQYF. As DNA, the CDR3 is TGTGCCAGCAGCGGGATCGACAGGGGCACGCAGTATTTT.

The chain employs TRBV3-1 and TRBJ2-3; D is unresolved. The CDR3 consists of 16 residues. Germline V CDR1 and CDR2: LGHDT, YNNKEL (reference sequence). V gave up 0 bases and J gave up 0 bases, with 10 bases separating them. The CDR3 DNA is TGTGCCAGCAGCCAAGATAGGGTTAGTAGCACAGATACGCAGTATTTT. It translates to CASSQDRVSSTDTQYF.

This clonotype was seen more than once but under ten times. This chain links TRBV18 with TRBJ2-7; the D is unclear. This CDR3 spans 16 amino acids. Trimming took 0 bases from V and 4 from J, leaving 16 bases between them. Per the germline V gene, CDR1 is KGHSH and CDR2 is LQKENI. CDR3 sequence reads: CASSPPVRILRYEQYV. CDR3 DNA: TGTGCCAGCTCACCACCGGTAAGGATTCTTCGGTACGAGCAGTACGTC.

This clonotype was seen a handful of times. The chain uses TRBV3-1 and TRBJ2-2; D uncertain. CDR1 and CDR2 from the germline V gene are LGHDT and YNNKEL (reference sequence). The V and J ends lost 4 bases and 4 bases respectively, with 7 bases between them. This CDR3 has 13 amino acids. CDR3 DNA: TGTGCCAGCAGCCCCCGGCGCACCGGGGAGCTGTTTTTT. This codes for CASSPRRTGELFF.

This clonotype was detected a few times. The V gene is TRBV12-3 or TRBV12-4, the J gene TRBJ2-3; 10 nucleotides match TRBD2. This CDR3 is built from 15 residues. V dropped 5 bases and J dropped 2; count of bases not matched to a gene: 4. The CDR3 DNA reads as TGTGCCAGCAGTAGGACTAGCGGATACACAGATACGCAGTATTTT. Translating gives CASSRTSGYTDTQYF.

As DNA, the CDR3 is TGTGCCAGCAGCCCTCTCCATGTATCCGAGCAGTACTTC. It codes for CASSPLHVSEQYF. This chain links TRBV7-2 with TRBJ2-7; D is unresolved. CDR3 size: 13 residues. V lost 5 bases and J lost 6, with 14 bases in between. Germline V CDR1 and CDR2: SGHTA, FQGNSA.

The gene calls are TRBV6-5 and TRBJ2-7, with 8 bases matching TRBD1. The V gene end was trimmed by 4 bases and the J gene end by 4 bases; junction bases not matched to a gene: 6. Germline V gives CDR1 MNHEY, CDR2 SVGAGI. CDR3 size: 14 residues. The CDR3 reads CASSFQGAVYEQYF. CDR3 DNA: TGTGCCAGCAGTTTTCAGGGGGCGGTATACGAGCAGTACTTC.

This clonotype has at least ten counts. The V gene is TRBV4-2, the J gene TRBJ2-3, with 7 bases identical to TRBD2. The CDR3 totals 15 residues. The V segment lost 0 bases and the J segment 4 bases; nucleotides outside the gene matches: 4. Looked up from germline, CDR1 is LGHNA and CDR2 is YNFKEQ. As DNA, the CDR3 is TGTGCCAGCAGCCAAGATGGGGGGAGGGCAGATACGCAGTATTTT. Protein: CASSQDGGRADTQYF.

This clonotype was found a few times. In DNA form, the CDR3 reads TGTGCCAGCAGCCGGCGGACAGGGAACAATGAAAAACTGTTTTTT. Encoded protein: CASSRRTGNNEKLFF. This chain connects TRBV2 to TRBJ1-4; TRBD1 agrees at 8 bases. CDR1 and CDR2 from the germline V gene are SNHLY and FYNNEI. V shed 6 bases, J shed 5 bases, and the junction held 8 bases outside the gene matches. This CDR3 contains 15 residues.

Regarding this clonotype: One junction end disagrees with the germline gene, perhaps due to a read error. DNA for the CDR3: TGTGCCAGCTGTGACAAATGGATGGATACGCAGTATTTT. Amino acid sequence: CASCDKWMDTQYF. The V gene is TRBV6-4, the J gene TRBJ2-3; no definite D call. CDR1 and CDR2 from the germline V gene are MRHNA and SNTAGT. The CDR3 length is 13 residues.

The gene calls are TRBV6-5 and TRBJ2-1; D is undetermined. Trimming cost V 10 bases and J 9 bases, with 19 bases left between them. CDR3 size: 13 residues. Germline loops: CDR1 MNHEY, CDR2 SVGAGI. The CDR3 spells CAISSGPMAEQFF. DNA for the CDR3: TGTGCCATCTCATCAGGTCCCATGGCTGAGCAGTTCTTC.

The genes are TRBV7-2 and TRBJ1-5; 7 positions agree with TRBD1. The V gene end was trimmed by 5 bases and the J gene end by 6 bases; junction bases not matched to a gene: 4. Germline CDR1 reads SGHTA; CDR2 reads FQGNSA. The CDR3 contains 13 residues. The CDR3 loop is CASSRTGFQPQHF. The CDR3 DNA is TGTGCCAGCAGCCGGACAGGTTTTCAGCCCCAGCATTTT.

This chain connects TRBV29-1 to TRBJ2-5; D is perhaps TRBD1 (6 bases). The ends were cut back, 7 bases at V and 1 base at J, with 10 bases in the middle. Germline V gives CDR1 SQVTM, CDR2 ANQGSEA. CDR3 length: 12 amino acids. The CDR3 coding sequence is TGCAGCGGCTCGGACAGCCAAGAGACCCAGTACTTC. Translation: CSGSDSQETQYF.